What follows describes a single T cell receptor beta chain. Which antigen it targets is not known. It has no much larger one-base neighbor in the sample; base qualities were not kept. Library preparation was by the immunoSEQ multiplex PCR assay. To provide template for TCR sequencing, every sample had RNA extracted and reverse transcribed into cDNA. First-strand cDNA was synthesized with SuperScript III using a 2:1 mix of oligo-dT and random hexamers. A synthetic immune receptor repertoire was used to gauge amplification bias, and whatever bias remained was removed computationally. As for the original processing: Raw reads were preprocessed for error removal, and CDR3 was defined according to IMGT conventions as running from the conserved cysteine to phenylalanine. Clonality was computed by normalizing Shannon entropy by log2 of the number of productive unique TCRs and subtracting the result from 1. CD4 or CD8 identity of scalp clones was inferred by cross-referencing scalp TCRbeta sequences with sorted blood CD4 and CD8 repertoires. The table was pulled from immuneACCESS by TCRdb, which kept in-frame rearrangements only. Such tables lose some clones; where checked, under half of the loss comes from unresolved V genes, and the rest has no known cause. For V, J and clone size, that table is used; D and trimming come from the DNA. The sample data list roughly 190,000 clones, and less than 65% of these were observed just once. Approximately 1% of the sample comes from the top ten.

The sample originates from a study of CD8+ T cells in alopecia areata (dated by TCRdb to 2016 to 2019). Regarding the study in general: The treated patients, all with moderate-to-severe alopecia areata, were enrolled in an open-label pilot trial of oral tofacitinib given at 5 to 10 mg twice daily. TCRbeta CDR3 regions were amplified by immunoSEQ multiplex PCR using 35 Vbeta forward and 13 Jbeta reverse primers. For the treated patients, the SALT score, which quantifies what percentage of scalp surface area is affected, served as the measure of disease severity. Biopsies were taken from tofacitinib-treated patients at baseline and again at 4 and 24 weeks into treatment, and several of those patients also had a later scalp biopsy. Tofacitinib was administered for 6 to 18 months, and 6 months of follow-up off drug were then conducted to assess delayed response and recurrence. Human TCRbeta sequencing covered scalp tissue and sorted CD4+ and CD8+ peripheral blood T cells from patchy and totalis/universalis alopecia areata patients and healthy controls. Scalp clonality was compared among normal scalp (n=4), patchy alopecia areata scalp (n=8), and alopecia totalis/universalis scalp (n=8). RNA was extracted with the PAXgene miRNA kit for fixed scalp, the miRNeasy kit for PBMCs, and the RNeasy kit for mouse skin. High-throughput TCRbeta sequencing was used to examine T cell clonal expansion in alopecia areata in both the C3H/HeJ mouse model and human patients.

The sample's time point label is to be understood as: around 26 weeks on oral tofacitinib. Sample treatment or condition, as interpreted from the label and publication: oral pan-JAK inhibitor, 5-10 mg twice daily. From alopecia areata patients, peripheral blood was collected along with lesional scalp punch biopsies. After PBMCs were isolated by density centrifugation and stained for CD3, CD4 and CD8, a FACSAria was used to sort CD4+ and CD8+ T cells. The paper as a whole reports these results and caveats: Unlike mouse skin, where gammadelta T cells dominate, normal human skin contains resident alphabeta T cells that get sequenced too, which complicates analysis of the scalp TCR repertoire. During tofacitinib treatment, many expanded lesional clones remained in scalp and blood, and this persistence may partly explain relapse after treatment is stopped. Scalp clonality and the number of expanded CD8+ clones among the top 100 scalp clones were significantly decreased by tofacitinib. Because the treated cohort was small and had just a single nonresponder, larger studies are needed to establish links between baseline CD8+ expansion and response. Shared TCR sequences between patients were less evident than in mice, which may be partly attributable to HLA diversity in the patient population. Compared with normal scalp, lesional scalp, particularly in alopecia totalis/universalis, had higher clonality and more expanded CD8+ clones, which suggests antigenic drive.

The source was CD4+ T cells sorted from blood, collected at week 24, from a patient treated with tofacitinib. The receptor was derived from a human donor with alopecia areata.

CDR3 protein: CASSVGALTEAFF. DNA sequence: TGTGCCAGCAGTGTCGGGGCTCTCACTGAAGCTTTCTTT. The V gene is TRBV2 and the J gene is TRBJ1-1; tentative D gene TRBD1, with 5 bases matching. There are 13 amino acids in the CDR3, from cysteine to phenylalanine inclusive. Left in the record is the CDR3 DNA by itself, 39 bases read in frame from the first base. The germline V gene encodes CDR1 SNHLY and CDR2 FYNNEI. V loses 4 bases, J loses 4 bases, and the germline ends lie 10 bases apart.